This T cell receptor (beta chain) derives from a study of blood T cell repertoires in COVID-19. Study-level background: Samples representing acute and convalescent COVID-19 were sourced from the United States, Italy and Spain.

Germline trimming cut 5 bases from V and 0 bases from J; bases unmatched to any gene: 6. Germline CDR1 is SEHNR and CDR2 is FQNEAQ (reference sequence). CDR3 size: 15 residues. Produced via immunoSEQ multiplex PCR; TCRdb's table is partial and in-frame only. The sample has 130,000 or so clones, 88% seen once. Specimen: peripheral blood. V is TRBV7-9 and J is TRBJ2-7; 8 bases match TRBD1. This receptor was identified in a man aged 60-69 years with active or convalescent COVID-19. CDR3 sequence (DNA): TGTGCCAGCAGCCCAAGGACAGGGACCTCCTACGAGCAGTACTTC. Protein product: CASSPRTGTSYEQYF.